The 10 T cell receptor beta chains below come from one sample, sequenced in a study of OX40 agonist ivuxolimab in advanced cancers. Generated by immunoSEQ multiplex PCR, the TCRdb table keeps only in-frame clones and is missing some. This sample carries 98,000 or so clones, 88% of them seen once, and the ten largest clones take 0.82%. Sequencing was performed on CD4+ or CD8+ T cells sorted from blood, taken in a trial of the OX40 agonist ivuxolimab. These receptors were collected from an adult with an advanced solid tumor such as melanoma, head and neck, liver or kidney cancer.

This clone has more than one count but fewer than ten. V is TRBV11-2 and J is TRBJ1-4; D is undetermined. Germline assignment: CDR1 SGHAT and CDR2 FQNNGV. There are 16 residues in the CDR3. V was clipped by 0 bases and J by 7 bases, with 15 bases between them. CDR3 in amino acids: CASSLDGQVWGEKLFF. The CDR3 DNA sequence: TGTGCCAGCAGCTTAGATGGTCAAGTATGGGGTGAAAAACTGTTTTTT.

J is TRBJ1-2 and V is TRBV4-3; D ambiguous. V shed 4 bases and J shed 3 bases, with 12 bases lying between them. The CDR3 length is 14 residues. Germline V lookup: CDR1 LGHNA, CDR2 YSLEER. Written as DNA, the CDR3 is TGCGCCAGCAGCCTGGTGGCCCTAGACTATGGCTACACCTTC. Protein product: CASSLVALDYGYTF.

This rearrangement joins TRBV7-8 to TRBJ2-5; D is possibly TRBD1 (5 bases). Germline V lookup: CDR1 SGHVS, CDR2 FQNEAQ. The CDR3 extends over 14 amino acids. Trimming shortened V by 5 bases and J by 5 bases, and 15 bases separated the two germline ends. CDR3 protein: CASSMGPVGETQYF. The DNA of the CDR3 is TGTGCCAGCAGCATGGGGCCCGTTGGGGAGACCCAGTACTTC.

This chain joins TRBV10-3 and TRBJ1-1; TRBD1 is a possible D gene (5 bases). The CDR3 length is 15 residues. Between the trimmed V and J ends, which lost 3 bases and 1 base, there was a span of 12 bases. Germline CDR1 ENHRY, CDR2 SYGVKD. The CDR3, as DNA: TGTGCCATCAGTGACAGATCAGGGTCGAACACTGAAGCTTTCTTT. Amino acids: CAISDRSGSNTEAFF.

This clone came up once. The rearrangement uses TRBV2 and TRBJ2-1, with 7 bases that match TRBD2. J gave up 2 bases and V 5 bases, and 6 bases lay outside the gene matches. CDR1 and CDR2 from the germline V gene are SNHLY and FYNNEI. This CDR3 has 15 amino acids. DNA of the CDR3: TGTGCCAGCAGTTTAGCGGGTCAGCCCTACAATGAGCAGTTCTTC. It is translated as CASSLAGQPYNEQFF.

This chain joins TRBV19 and TRBJ1-4; tentatively, D is TRBD1 (5 bases). The CDR3 has 15 amino acids. Trimming stripped 5 bases from V and 8 bases from J, with 18 bases between. Germline lookup yields CDR1 LNHDA and CDR2 SQIVND (reference sequence). The CDR3 nucleotides are TGTGCCAGTAGTGCGCGGGGATCTGGGGGAGAAAAACTGTTTTTT. Its protein product is CASSARGSGGEKLFF.

CDR3 sequence: CASTKSGLDEQYF. The CDR3 coding sequence is TGTGCCAGCACTAAGTCAGGTCTGGATGAGCAGTACTTC. The rearrangement uses TRBV25-1 and TRBJ2-7; unclear D gene. Per the germline V gene, CDR1 is MGHDK and CDR2 is SYGVNS. This CDR3 is 13 amino acids long. V lost 7 bases and J lost 7, with 17 bases in between.

The rearrangement joins TRBV7-3 to TRBJ2-5; the D gene is possibly TRBD2 (5 bases). The germline V gene has CDR1 SGHTA and CDR2 FQGTGA. Trimming shortened V by 5 bases and J by 5 bases, and 12 bases separated the two germline ends. There are 13 residues in the CDR3. The chain's CDR3 is CASSPGPGETQYF. Written as DNA, the CDR3 is TGTGCCAGCAGCCCTGGACCGGGGGAGACCCAGTACTTC. The variable domain in full, completed from reference TRBV7-3 and TRBJ2-5, reads GAGVSQTPSNKVTEKGKYVELRCDPISGHTALYWYRQSLGQGPEFLIYFQGTGAADDSGLPNDRFFAVRPEGSVSTLKIQRTERGDSAVYLCASSPGPGETQYFGPGTRLLVL.

This clone turned up a few times. The rearrangement joins TRBV6-5 to TRBJ1-2, with TRBD1 matching over 10 bases. The V gene end was trimmed by 7 bases and the J gene end by 7 bases; junction bases not matched to a gene: 6. The germline V gene has CDR1 MNHEY and CDR2 SVGAGI. There are 13 residues in the CDR3. CDR3 loop: CASTRGQGSGYTF. The CDR3 DNA sequence: TGTGCCAGCACCAGGGGACAGGGGTCTGGCTACACCTTC.

This clone was seen once. The J gene is TRBJ1-4, the V gene TRBV28, with a tentative D call TRBD1 (5 bases). Germline CDR1 MDHEN, CDR2 SYDVKM. The V end lost 2 bases, the J end lost 3 bases, and 7 bases lay between the germline ends. The CDR3 length is 14 residues. In DNA, the CDR3 is TGTGCCAGCAGTTTAGACAGCCCTAATGAAAAACTGTTTTTT. As protein: CASSLDSPNEKLFF.